The sequence of this T cell receptor (beta chain) was determined in a study of human T cells and chemical hapten exposure. One entry per CDR3 protein, called by TCRdb with MiXCR from the RACE reads. Of about 120,000 distinct CDR3 sequences in the sample, roughly 15% were seen once. This clonotype showed up many times. The antigen remains undetermined. Study-level findings and limits: A positive correlation with patch test score was found for PT1 expanded TCR counts.

Germline V gene data show CDR1 as LNHDA and CDR2 as SQIVND (reference sequence). The V end lost 3 bases, the J end lost 2 bases, and 13 bases lay between the germline ends. The CDR3 spans 15 residues. The time point: patch test 1, 2 weeks after DPC sensitization. Treatment in this sample: therapeutic diphenylcyclopropenone sensitization with weekly scalp DPC. The genes are TRBV19 and TRBJ1-2; tentatively, D is TRBD1 (5 bases). This TCR was recovered from a man younger than 30 with alopecia areata. Some clones in this sample may be carry-over from other donors' samples. This material consisted of whole blood, taken in connection with sensitization to the hapten diphenylcyclopropenone (DPC). The CDR3 sequence is CASSMPGPSNYGYTF. In DNA, the CDR3 is TGTGCCAGTAGTATGCCGGGGCCTTCGAACTATGGCTACACCTTC.